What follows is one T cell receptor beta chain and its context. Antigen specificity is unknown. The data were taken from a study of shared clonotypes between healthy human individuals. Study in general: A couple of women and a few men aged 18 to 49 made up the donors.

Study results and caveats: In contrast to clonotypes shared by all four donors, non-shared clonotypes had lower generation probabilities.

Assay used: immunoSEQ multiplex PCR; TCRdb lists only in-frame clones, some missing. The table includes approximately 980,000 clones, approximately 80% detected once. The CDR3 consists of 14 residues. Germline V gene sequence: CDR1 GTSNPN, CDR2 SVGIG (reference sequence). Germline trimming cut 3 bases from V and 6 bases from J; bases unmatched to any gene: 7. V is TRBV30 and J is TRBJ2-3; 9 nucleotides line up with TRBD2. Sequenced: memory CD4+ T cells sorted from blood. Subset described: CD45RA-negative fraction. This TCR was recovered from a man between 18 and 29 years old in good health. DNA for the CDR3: TGTGCCTGGAGCCTGCCTAGCGGGGTGGATACGCAGTATTTT. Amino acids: CAWSLPSGVDTQYF.